A selection of T cell receptor beta chains follows, all from one sample in a study of blood T cell repertoires in COVID-19. Libraries were prepared by immunoSEQ multiplex PCR; TCRdb keeps only in-frame clonotypes and omits some of them. Counted here are a few hundred thousand clones, about 90% occurring once; the ten biggest clones make up more than 1.5%. Material for sequencing was PBMCs or T cells enriched from blood (not recorded which). The receptors shown here come from a man in his forties in a cohort exposed to, infected with or recovered from COVID-19 (not recorded which). CDR3s include the opening cysteine and the closing phenylalanine or tryptophan. D genes are given only for firm matches. For some rows the clone size is stated as once, few or many, or as a class when expanded; others skip it.

D gene,clone size,J gene,V gene,CDR3 DNA,CDR3 protein
TRBD2,.,TRBJ2-1,TRBV25-1,TGTGCCAGCAGCCCTAGCGGACCCTACAATGAGCAGTTCTTC,CASSPSGPYNEQFF
.,.,TRBJ1-1,TRBV19,TGTGCCAGTAGTATCAGGGCGGACACTGAAGCTTTCTTT,CASSIRADTEAFF
.,.,TRBJ2-5,TRBV4-1,TGCGCCAGCAGCCAAGATCCGACGGGACAAGAGACCCAGTACTTC,CASSQDPTGQETQYF
.,.,TRBJ1-2,TRBV27,TGTGCCAGCAGTTTATTGGTGGGGGCCTCGACTGAGGGCTACACCTTC,CASSLLVGASTEGYTF
.,.,TRBJ1-2,TRBV7-2,TGTGCCAGCAGTACAAACAGGGCCTATGGCTACACCTTC,CASSTNRAYGYTF
TRBD1,.,TRBJ1-1,TRBV27,TGTGCCAGCCGCGACTTACAGGGGTGGGGGACTGAAGCTTTCTTT,CASRDLQGWGTEAFF
.,.,TRBJ2-3,TRBV6-1,TGTGCCAGCAGTGAAGGGGGGGGGCGGACAGATACGCAGTATTTT,CASSEGGGRTDTQYF
.,.,TRBJ1-5,TRBV29-1,TGCAGCGTTTGGTCAGATAGCAATCAGCCCCAGCATTTT,CSVWSDSNQPQHF
.,.,TRBJ2-2,TRBV19,TGTGCCAGTAATTTGGGAGGAACCGGGGAGCTGTTTTTT,CASNLGGTGELFF
.,.,TRBJ2-1,TRBV14,TGTGCCAGCAGCCAACTAGCACCCACTGGGAATGAGCAGTTCTTC,CASSQLAPTGNEQFF
TRBD2,once,TRBJ2-1,TRBV7-3,TGTGCCAGCAGCCACTCTAGCGGGAGTCGGTACAATGAGCAGTTCTTC,CASSHSSGSRYNEQFF
.,.,TRBJ2-6,TRBV27,TGTGCCAGCAGTAGCTGGGGCGGAGCGGGGGCCAACGTCCTGACTTTC,CASSSWGGAGANVLTF
.,.,TRBJ2-7,TRBV30,TGTGCCTGTGAGGGCAGGATAAGCTCCTACGAGCAGTACTTC,CACEGRISSYEQYF
TRBD2,.,TRBJ2-1,TRBV11-2,TGTGCCAGCAGCTCAAGGGGGGTAGCGGGAGGAGATGAGCAGTTCTTC,CASSSRGVAGGDEQFF
TRBD1,.,TRBJ2-3,TRBV9,TGTGCCAGCAGCGTAGACCGGGACAGGGTACCAGATACGCAGTATTTT,CASSVDRDRVPDTQYF
TRBD1,.,TRBJ2-1,TRBV15,TGTGCCACCAGCAGCCCAGAACAGGGGAGCACCTACAATGAGCAGTTCTTC,CATSSPEQGSTYNEQFF
.,.,TRBJ2-3,TRBV3-1/TRBV3-2,TGTGCCAGCAGCCAAGCTCGCGGGACCTATCCGCAGTATTTT,CASSQARGTYPQYF
.,few,TRBJ2-7,TRBV6-1,TGTGCCAGCAGTGAGGGAGAGGGTTCCTACGAGCAGTACTTC,CASSEGEGSYEQYF
.,once,TRBJ2-3,TRBV5-1,TGCGCCAGCAGCCGAATGGAGCGCACAGATACGCAGTATTTT,CASSRMERTDTQYF
.,.,TRBJ2-1,TRBV21-1,TGTGCCAGCAGCGCCCAAACCGGGACAGGGGGCAATGAGCAGTTCTTC,CASSAQTGTGGNEQFF
.,.,TRBJ2-5,TRBV11-2,TGTGCCAGCAGCTTAGATACCGGGAATCAAGAGACCCAGTACTTC,CASSLDTGNQETQYF
TRBD1,.,TRBJ2-7,TRBV5-4,TGTGCCAGCAGCAGTCCCGACAGGGGTCGAACCTACGAGCAGTACTTC,CASSSPDRGRTYEQYF
TRBD1,.,TRBJ1-5,TRBV30,TGTGCCTGGGGACAGGTGGGTCAGCCCCAGCATTTT,CAWGQVGQPQHF
TRBD2,.,TRBJ2-5,TRBV7-8,TGTGCCAGCAGCGGGCTGGGACTAGGGAACCAAGAGACCCAGTACTTC,CASSGLGLGNQETQYF
.,.,TRBJ2-7,TRBV28,TGTGCCAGCAGCCTCTGGGGGCGAGAGCAGTACTTC,CASSLWGREQYF
TRBD2,.,TRBJ2-1,TRBV27,TGTGCCAGCAGCCAACCGGGAGGGCCCAATGAGCAGTTCTTC,CASSQPGGPNEQFF
.,.,TRBJ2-1,TRBV5-4,TGTGCCAGCAGCTACCGGACACTTAATAGTGGGGTAAGCTCCTACAATGAGCAGTTCTTC,CASSYRTLNSGVSSYNEQFF
TRBD1,.,TRBJ2-2,TRBV5-4,TGTGCCAGCAGCATGGGACAGCCGGAGGGGGAGCTGTTTTTT,CASSMGQPEGELFF
TRBD1,.,TRBJ2-3,TRBV18,TGTGCCAGCTCACCACGTTCCGGGACAGGGGGCGCAGATACGCAGTATTTT,CASSPRSGTGGADTQYF
.,.,TRBJ2-1,TRBV10-3,TGTGCCATCAGGCGGGACGAATACAATGAGCAGTTCTTC,CAIRRDEYNEQFF
.,.,TRBJ2-3,TRBV5-4,TGTGCCAGCAGCTTGGAGTATAGCGGCACAGATACGCAGTATTTT,CASSLEYSGTDTQYF
.,.,TRBJ2-2,TRBV5-1,TGCGCCAGCAGCTTGGAGCGGAACGGTCTTTCCGGGGAGCTGTTTTTT,CASSLERNGLSGELFF
.,.,TRBJ1-1,TRBV11-2,TGTGCCAGCAGCTTGCGGGTAAACACTGAAGCTTTCTTT,CASSLRVNTEAFF
TRBD2,.,TRBJ2-3,TRBV2,TGTGCCAGAAGAGCGGGAGCTTTCACAGATACGCAGTATTTT,CARRAGAFTDTQYF
.,few,TRBJ1-1,TRBV12-3/TRBV12-4,TGTGCCAGCAGTGACTGGATCGAAGCTTTCTTT,CASSDWIEAFF
.,.,TRBJ1-1,TRBV3-1/TRBV3-2,TGTGCCAGCAGCCACAACACAAACACTGAAGCTTTCTTT,CASSHNTNTEAFF
TRBD1,.,TRBJ1-4,TRBV6-6,TGTGCCAGCAGATTGGACAGGGGAGAAGAAAAACTGTTTTTT,CASRLDRGEEKLFF
TRBD2,.,TRBJ2-1,TRBV2,TGTGCCAGCAGTGAAATACTAGCGGGAAAGCAGTTCTTC,CASSEILAGKQFF
TRBD1,.,TRBJ2-1,TRBV23-1,TGCGCCAGCAGTCAAGCGGGGACAGGCCTCTCCTACAATGAGCAGTTCTTC,CASSQAGTGLSYNEQFF
TRBD1,.,TRBJ2-7,TRBV27,TGTGCCAGCAGTTCAATACACAGGGGCTCCTACGAGCAGTACTTC,CASSSIHRGSYEQYF
TRBD2,.,TRBJ2-1,TRBV5-4,TGTGCCAGCAGCGGAAAAGCGGGACTAGGGAATGAGCAGTTCTTC,CASSGKAGLGNEQFF
.,.,TRBJ2-1,TRBV5-4,TGTGCCAGCAGCTTGGTCGGGAGTCGCAATGAGCAGTTCTTC,CASSLVGSRNEQFF
.,.,TRBJ1-1,TRBV27,TGTGCCAGCAGTTTAAAGGGGGGGACTGAAGCTTTCTTT,CASSLKGGTEAFF
.,.,TRBJ1-3,TRBV29-1,TGCAGCGTGGGGGCGTCTCCTGGAAACACCATATATTTT,CSVGASPGNTIYF
TRBD1,.,TRBJ1-1,TRBV19,TGTGCCAGTAGTCGGCAGGGGGCCGCGAACACTGAAGCTTTCTTT,CASSRQGAANTEAFF
TRBD2,.,TRBJ2-1,TRBV5-6,TGTGCCAGCAGCGCCAGCGGGAGTAATGAGCAGTTCTTC,CASSASGSNEQFF
.,.,TRBJ2-1,TRBV29-1,TGCAGCGTTGAAGGGGCGGGATCCCCTAGGGAGCAGTTCTTC,CSVEGAGSPREQFF
.,.,TRBJ2-5,TRBV4-1,TGCGCCAGCAGCCAAGGATCGAGGACAAACGGGGAGACCCAGTACTTC,CASSQGSRTNGETQYF
.,.,TRBJ2-7,TRBV6-5,TGTGCCAGCAGTTCCTCCTACGGGGTCGTGAGGGAGCAGTACTTC,CASSSSYGVVREQYF
TRBD1,.,TRBJ1-5,TRBV5-8,TGTGCCAGCAGCCGGGGGACAGGGAGCAATCAGCCCCAGCATTTT,CASSRGTGSNQPQHF
TRBD1,.,TRBJ2-1,TRBV6-5,TGTGCCAGCATAGGGGGCCCCTACAATGAGCAGTTCTTC,CASIGGPYNEQFF
.,.,TRBJ1-6,TRBV28,TGTGCCAGCAGTTTACAGTATACGTCACCCCTCCACTTT,CASSLQYTSPLHF
.,.,TRBJ1-5,TRBV5-1,TGCGCCAGCAGCCTAGGACAGAGCAATCAGCCCCAGCATTTT,CASSLGQSNQPQHF
.,.,TRBJ2-5,TRBV27,TGTGCCAGCCTACAGGACCCCATCGAGACCCAGTACTTC,CASLQDPIETQYF
.,once,TRBJ1-6,TRBV7-3,TGTGCCAGCAGCTTTCGTAGCGCCGATTCACCCCTCCACTTT,CASSFRSADSPLHF
TRBD2,.,TRBJ2-1,TRBV24-1,TGTGCCACCAGTGATCGGGGCGGGAGGGCGAATCGGGGGTACAATGAGCAGTTCTTC,CATSDRGGRANRGYNEQFF
.,.,TRBJ1-6,TRBV5-1,TGCGCCAGCAGCTTGGGCGCAGGGAATAATTCACCCCTCCACTTT,CASSLGAGNNSPLHF
.,.,TRBJ1-5,TRBV5-1,TGCGCCAGCAGCTTGGGGGCTTCAGAGCCCCAGCATTTT,CASSLGASEPQHF
.,.,TRBJ1-5,TRBV19,TGTGCCAGTATCCCCCACATGACAGAAAGCAATCAGCCCCAGCATTTT,CASIPHMTESNQPQHF